Below, one T cell receptor beta chain is given with its context. What it binds is unknown. The record originates from a study of OX40 agonist ivuxolimab in advanced cancers. Study at large: Of mixed ages from roughly 23 to 80 and averaging around 60 years, the group was about 86% male. Findings of the study overall: Expanded peripheral T cell antigen specificity was not determined.

Germline CDR1 and CDR2: SGHTS and YDEGEE. Trimming removed 5 bases from V and 3 bases from J, with 11 bases in between. The CDR3 covers 13 residues. Only in-frame clones appear in the TCRdb table, and some are missing; sequencing was by immunoSEQ multiplex PCR. The table lists some 21,000 clones, 80% to 90% of them singletons, with around 25% in the top ten. Patients had blood sampled at baseline and again on cycle 4 day 1 and cycle 7 day 1. Sequenced material: CD4+ or CD8+ T cells sorted from blood, taken in a trial of the OX40 agonist ivuxolimab. This TCR derives from an adult with an advanced solid tumor such as melanoma, head and neck, liver or kidney cancer. V is TRBV5-8 and J is TRBJ1-1, with D perhaps TRBD1 (6 bases). CDR3 protein: CASSPQGYTEAFF. CDR3 DNA: TGTGCCAGCAGTCCCCAGGGGTACACTGAAGCTTTCTTT.